These 11 T cell receptor beta chains were all obtained from the same sample, sequenced in a study of T cells in Graves' hyperthyroidism and ophthalmopathy. RNA transcripts yielded amplified TCR beta CDR3 regions. Initially, a first-round RT-PCR of the TCR CDR3 employed the HTBI primer set. TCRdb re-called the multiplex PCR reads through MiXCR, storing one row per CDR3 protein. The sample lists under 300,000 distinct CDR3 sequences; about 14% were seen once. The specimen sequenced was blood. The receptors come from a middle-aged woman with Graves' hyperthyroidism that later progressed to Graves' ophthalmopathy.

This clonotype was observed at least ten times. The J gene is TRBJ1-4, the V gene TRBV3-1; the match to TRBD1 covers 7 bases. Germline V gene lookup returns CDR1 LGHDT and CDR2 YNNKEL (reference sequence). Trimming cost V 4 bases and J 3 bases; bases outside gene matches: 5. CDR3 length: 15 amino acids. CDR3 bases: TGTGCCAGCAGCCGGCGACAGGGAGCTAATGAAAAACTGTTTTTT. This encodes CASSRRQGANEKLFF.

This clonotype was seen many times. The V gene is TRBV28, the J gene TRBJ2-7; tentative D call: TRBD1 (5 bases). The CDR3 covers 14 residues. Looked up from germline, CDR1 is MDHEN and CDR2 is SYDVKM. V was pared by 5 bases and J by 3 bases, with 14 bases between. The CDR3 is CASSRGGSVYEQYF. Written as DNA, the CDR3 is TGTGCCAGCAGTAGGGGCGGAAGCGTCTACGAGCAGTACTTC.

This clonotype came up many times. The chain recombines TRBV7-6 with TRBJ2-3; D is possibly TRBD2 (5 bases). This CDR3 is 15 amino acids long. Germline-derived CDR1 and CDR2 are SGHVS and FNYEAQ. Trimming pared 5 bases from V and 1 base from J, leaving 13 bases between. CDR3 residues: CASSPTGFGTDTQYF. The CDR3 nucleotides are TGTGCCAGCAGCCCGACGGGGTTTGGCACAGATACGCAGTATTTT.

This clonotype was counted at least ten times. The chain links TRBV28 to TRBJ2-3; 8 bases line up with TRBD2. This CDR3 is 15 amino acids long. J gave up 5 bases and V 4 bases, and 8 bases lay outside the gene matches. Germline V lookup: CDR1 MDHEN, CDR2 SYDVKM. Written as DNA, the CDR3 is TGTGCCAGCAGTTCCTCGACAGCGGGAGTAGATACGCAGTATTTT. It codes for CASSSSTAGVDTQYF.

The genes are TRBV7-2 and TRBJ2-2, with D tentatively TRBD1 (6 bases). The CDR3 loop spans 18 amino acids. Germline V gives CDR1 SGHTA, CDR2 FQGNSA. Trimming stripped 1 base from V and 0 bases from J, with 15 bases between. CDR3 nucleotides: TGTGCCAGCAGCTTAGTAACCCGGACAGCCTCGAACACCGGGGAGCTGTTTTTT. Encoded protein: CASSLVTRTASNTGELFF.

This clonotype was detected once. This chain joins TRBV7-2 and TRBJ1-2; 7 nucleotides match TRBD1. Germline V gene sequence: CDR1 SGHTA, CDR2 FQGNSA. V dropped 1 base and J dropped 8; count of bases not matched to a gene: 4. The CDR3 spans 13 residues. The CDR3 region is CASSLGQGEGYTF. Here the CDR3 DNA reads TGTGCCAGCAGCTTAGGACAGGGAGAAGGCTACACCTTC.

Many counts were recorded for this clonotype. The chain employs TRBV11-2 and TRBJ2-5, with D unclear. Per the germline V gene, CDR1 is SGHAT and CDR2 is FQNNGV. This CDR3 has 12 residues. Trimming pared 0 bases from V and 5 bases from J, leaving 4 bases between. As DNA, the CDR3 is TGTGCCAGCAGCTTAGATTTGGAGACCCAGTACTTC. Its translation: CASSLDLETQYF.

In this sample, this clonotype turned up a few times. The J gene is TRBJ1-1, the V gene TRBV20-1, with D possibly being TRBD1 (5 bases). Germline V lookup: CDR1 DFQATT, CDR2 SNEGSKA (reference sequence). Trimming pared 5 bases from V and 1 base from J, leaving 14 bases between. The length of the CDR3 is 14 residues. The CDR3, as DNA: TGCAGTGCTTTACGGGACTCCTGGAACACTGAAGCTTTCTTT. This codes for CSALRDSWNTEAFF.

This clonotype has ten or more counts. This rearrangement joins TRBV29-1 to TRBJ2-5; 10 bases match TRBD1. The trim removed 7 bases at V and 5 bases at J, leaving 7 bases unmatched. Germline V gives CDR1 SQVTM, CDR2 ANQGSEA. CDR3 length equals 13 residues. The CDR3 DNA is TGCAGCGGTAGACAGGGGGCAGGGGAGACCCAGTACTTC. Its translation is CSGRQGAGETQYF.

V usage is TRBV20-1 and J usage is TRBJ2-7; 8 positions agree with TRBD2. Germline values: CDR1 DFQATT, CDR2 SNEGSKA (reference sequence). This CDR3 contains 13 residues. V trimming: 6 bases; J trimming: 3 bases; junction bases outside the gene matches: 7. This CDR3 reads CSAPPGGLYEQYF. CDR3 in DNA: TGCAGTGCCCCCCCGGGGGGGCTCTACGAGCAGTACTTC.

This clonotype came up many times. The chain has TRBV19 and TRBJ1-1; no definite D call. This CDR3 comprises 15 residues. Germline loops: CDR1 LNHDA, CDR2 SQIVND (reference sequence). With 7 bases removed from V and 4 bases from J, the gap between germline ends came to 19 bases. CDR3 residues: CASTESLSWGTEAFF. The CDR3 DNA follows: TGTGCCAGTACGGAATCCTTGTCGTGGGGCACTGAAGCTTTCTTT.